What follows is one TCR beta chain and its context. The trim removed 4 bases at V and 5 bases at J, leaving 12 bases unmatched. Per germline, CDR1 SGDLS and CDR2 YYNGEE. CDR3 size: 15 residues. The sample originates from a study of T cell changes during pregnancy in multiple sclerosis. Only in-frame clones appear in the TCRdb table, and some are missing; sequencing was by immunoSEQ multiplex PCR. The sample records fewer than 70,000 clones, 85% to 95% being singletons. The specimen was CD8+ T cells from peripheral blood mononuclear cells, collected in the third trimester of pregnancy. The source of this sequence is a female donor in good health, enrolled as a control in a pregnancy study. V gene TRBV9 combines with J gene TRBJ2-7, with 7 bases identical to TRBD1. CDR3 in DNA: TGTGCCAGCAGCACCCCAACCGGGACAGTCGACGAGCAGTACTTC. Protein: CASSTPTGTVDEQYF.